This entry features one T cell receptor (beta chain) sequence. Its antigen has not been determined. Base qualities are not recorded, but no much larger clone differs from it by a single base. The TCR beta CDR3 regions were amplified from RNA transcripts. A first-round RT-PCR of the TCR CDR3 used the HTBI primer set with the Qiagen OneStep RT-PCR kit. A second multiplex PCR round built the libraries, followed by size selection and purification. Paired-end sequencing of the libraries was performed with 100 bp reads on an Illumina HiSeq2000. Turning to the authors' computational methods: SOAPnuke was used to process the raw data, removing reads that contained adapters or uncalled bases, had a mean Phred below 15, or lacked an exact match to the constant primer or identifier. COPE v1.2.5 was used to merge high-quality paired reads, and clonotypes were defined as unique nucleotide sequences. MiTCR v1.1 was used to align the clonotypes against IMGT TRBV, TRBD and TRBJ reference segments. Analysis was restricted to V-J combinations with a frequency above 0.0001, which covered about 99% of repertoires. A TCS score was defined as the ratio of F50 (clonal expansion) to E x V (chaos), with BLOSUM62-based TCRdist applied between CDR3 peptides within each V-J. Welch's t-statistics and random forest reduced roughly 540 V-J features to 10 to 15, which were used in a naive Bayes classifier (R e1071). TCRdb trimmed the raw reads at Q25, called clones with MiXCR and kept productive beta chains. Rows with a matching CDR3 protein are joined into one entry that keeps the most common DNA and genes. Clone size and V and J calls follow TCRdb, not the original study. Recorded for this sample are approximately 380,000 distinct CDR3 sequences; around 15% of them occurred a single time. Of the sample, 25% to 30% falls within the top ten clones.

The sample belongs to a study of T cells in Graves' hyperthyroidism and ophthalmopathy (dated by TCRdb to between 2018 and 2021). Context from the whole study: Peripheral blood was sampled at the time of initial diagnosis, prior to any treatment. TCR V-J signatures able to tell the groups apart were searched for in a discovery cohort of some 97 patients, of whom more than 40 had Graves' ophthalmopathy and around 57 had stable Graves' hyperthyroidism. Prospective prediction of ophthalmopathy was tested in an independent validation cohort of about 19 hyperthyroidism patients and 15 to 17 patients who later progressed to ophthalmopathy. The 100 discovery patients were randomly divided into training and test sets at a 7:3 ratio. In several Graves' hyperthyroidism patients, the study also compared T-cell repertoires from thyroid tissue with T-cell repertoires from blood. Once sampling was done, hyperthyroidism patients were given methimazole at a starting dose of 30 mg daily, whereas ophthalmopathy patients were given high-dose intravenous methylprednisolone. The paper reports TCR Vbeta CDR3 sequencing of approximately 140 peripheral blood samples: under 45 ophthalmopathy, over 70 hyperthyroidism and 17 progressor patients.

Beyond this particular receptor, the publication reports: In cross-validation, a model built on a 13 V-J signature told ophthalmopathy apart from stable hyperthyroidism with roughly 87% sensitivity and about 81% specificity, and in testing the same model reached 80%/75%. Blood samples also contained most of the expanded thyroid clonotypes (frequency above 0.001), which suggests that blood repertoires may reflect thyroid immune responses. Sample size was not statistically predetermined, and blinding of investigators to group allocation was not performed. During validation, the model predicted progression to ophthalmopathy a median of approximately 6 months ahead of onset, with more than 55% sensitivity and around 73% specificity.

Moderately to severely active disease, a Clinical Activity Score of at least 3, a NOSPECS grade of at least 4, and a duration under 3 months were present in ophthalmopathy patients. Any patient with an uncontrolled infection, another autoimmune disease, pregnancy or lactation was excluded. Diagnoses relied on clinical symptoms, serum thyroxine and TRAb, thyroid ultrasound and orbital computed tomography. PBMCs were separated from under 11 ml of fresh peripheral blood using Ficoll-Paque density gradient centrifugation. Trizol reagent was used to extract total RNA, and RNA quality was then checked on an Agilent 2100 Bioanalyzer. The sequence was collected from a man in his fifties or sixties with Graves' ophthalmopathy. Sequenced material: blood.

The CDR3 protein is CASQEGTGYNNEQFF. The DNA sequence is given as TGTGCCAGCCAGGAGGGGACAGGGTACAACAATGAGCAGTTCTTC. In this chain, TRBV6-1 is recombined with TRBJ2-1; the central 9 bases match TRBD1. V is cut back by 8 bases and J by 5 bases, with 10 bases in the junction unmatched. From the cysteine up to the phenylalanine, the CDR3 has a length of 15 residues. Of the read, only the CDR3 DNA is kept; its 45 bases are in frame from base 1. Reading the germline V gene gives CDR1 MNHNS and CDR2 SASEGT.